This T cell receptor beta chain was sequenced during a study of vaccination and CD4 T cells after COVID-19. Scientists ran DNA taken from cultured CD4+ T cells through the Oncomine TCR Beta short-read assay for sequencing. A single record per CDR3 protein comes from TCRdb applying MiXCR to the PCR reads. The sample contains approximately 13,000 distinct CDR3 sequences, around 77% of which appear only once. As for treatment: roughly nine-day PBMC culture with coronavirus spike peptide pools or control peptides (ViraFEST assay). Once cultured about 10 days, CD4+ T cells underwent isolation by negative selection. This clonotype has a single count. Its target is not known. The source material was CD4+ T cells from blood, cultured in vitro. This clonotype was sampled from a human donor who had recovered from COVID-19.

CDR3 bases: TGTGCCAGCAGTTCGTTCTCCTGGGGTGTGCAGTTCTTC. Its translation: CASSSFSWGVQFF. The V gene is TRBV12-3 or TRBV12-4, the J gene TRBJ2-1; D gene unclear. The CDR3 is 13 amino acids. Trimming left V 4 bases short and J 12 bases short, with 16 bases between.